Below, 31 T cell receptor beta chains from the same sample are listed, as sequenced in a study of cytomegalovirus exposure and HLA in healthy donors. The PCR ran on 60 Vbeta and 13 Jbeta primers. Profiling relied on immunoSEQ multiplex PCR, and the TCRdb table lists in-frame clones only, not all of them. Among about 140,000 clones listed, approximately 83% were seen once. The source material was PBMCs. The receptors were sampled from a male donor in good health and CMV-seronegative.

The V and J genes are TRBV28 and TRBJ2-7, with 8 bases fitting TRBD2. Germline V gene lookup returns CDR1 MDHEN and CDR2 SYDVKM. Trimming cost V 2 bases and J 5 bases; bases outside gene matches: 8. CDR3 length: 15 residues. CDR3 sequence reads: CASSLGAGRANEQYF. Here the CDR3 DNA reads TGTGCCAGCAGTTTAGGCGCCGGGAGGGCCAACGAGCAGTACTTC.

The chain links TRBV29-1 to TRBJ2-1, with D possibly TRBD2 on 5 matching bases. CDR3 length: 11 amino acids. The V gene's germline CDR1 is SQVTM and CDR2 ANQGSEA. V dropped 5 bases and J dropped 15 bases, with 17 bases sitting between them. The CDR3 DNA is TGCAGCGTTAATTCCGGGGTCCTTCCGTTCTTC. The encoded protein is CSVNSGVLPFF.

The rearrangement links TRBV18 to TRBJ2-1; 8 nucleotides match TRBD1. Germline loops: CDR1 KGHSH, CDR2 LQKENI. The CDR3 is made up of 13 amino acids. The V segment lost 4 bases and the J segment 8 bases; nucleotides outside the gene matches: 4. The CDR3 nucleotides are TGTGCCAGCTCACAGGACAGGGTCGATGAGCAGTTCTTC. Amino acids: CASSQDRVDEQFF.

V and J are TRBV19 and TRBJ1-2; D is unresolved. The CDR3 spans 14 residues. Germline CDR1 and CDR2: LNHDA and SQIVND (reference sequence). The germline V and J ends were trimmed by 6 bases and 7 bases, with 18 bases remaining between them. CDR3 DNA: TGTGCCAGTAGCCCCGACGGCAGGCTCGGTGGCTACACCTTC. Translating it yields CASSPDGRLGGYTF.

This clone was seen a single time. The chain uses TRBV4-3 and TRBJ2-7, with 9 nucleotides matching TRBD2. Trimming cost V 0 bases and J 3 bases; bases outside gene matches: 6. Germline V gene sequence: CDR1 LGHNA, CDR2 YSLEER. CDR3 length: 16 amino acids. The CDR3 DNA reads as TGCGCCAGCAGCCAAGAGGAAGCGGGAGGACTCTACGAGCAGTACTTC. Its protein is CASSQEEAGGLYEQYF.

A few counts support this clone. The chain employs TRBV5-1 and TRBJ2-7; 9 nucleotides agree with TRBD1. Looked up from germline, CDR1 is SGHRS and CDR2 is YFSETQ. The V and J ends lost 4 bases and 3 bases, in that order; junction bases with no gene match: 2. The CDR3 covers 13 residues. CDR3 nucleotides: TGCGCCAGCAGCCCGACAGGGGGCTACGAGCAGTACTTC. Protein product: CASSPTGGYEQYF.

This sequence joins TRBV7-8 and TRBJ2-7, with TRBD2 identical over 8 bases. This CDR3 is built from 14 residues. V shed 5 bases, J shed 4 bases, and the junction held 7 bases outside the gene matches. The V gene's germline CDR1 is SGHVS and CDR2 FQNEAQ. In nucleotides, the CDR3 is TGTGCCAGCAGCCAAGGCCAGCGGGAGTACGAGCAGTACTTC. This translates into CASSQGQREYEQYF.

CDR3 in amino acids: CASSQGLAVAYNEQFF. Here the CDR3 DNA reads TGTGCCAGCAGCCAGGGACTAGCGGTTGCCTACAATGAGCAGTTCTTC. The genes are TRBV7-9 and TRBJ2-1; 11 bases align to TRBD2. The V gene's germline CDR1 is SEHNR and CDR2 FQNEAQ (reference sequence). Losses at the gene ends were 5 bases for V and 2 bases for J; bases not matched to a gene: 5. The CDR3 contains 16 residues.

The CDR3 DNA sequence: TGTGCCACCAGCAGAGACAATGATTGGACAGGCGAAGCTTTCTTT. It yields the protein CATSRDNDWTGEAFF. V and J are TRBV15 and TRBJ1-1; 7 nucleotides agree with TRBD1. The V gene's germline CDR1 is LNHNV and CDR2 YYDKDF (reference sequence). The CDR3 runs to 15 residues. The junction had 9 bases not matched to a gene; V was cut back by 0 bases and J by 8 bases.

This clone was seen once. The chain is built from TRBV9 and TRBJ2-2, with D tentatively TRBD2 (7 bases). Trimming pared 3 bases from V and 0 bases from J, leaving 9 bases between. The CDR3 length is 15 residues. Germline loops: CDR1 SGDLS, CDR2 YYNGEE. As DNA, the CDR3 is TGTGCCAGCAGCGAGGGGGGGCCGAACACCGGGGAGCTGTTTTTT. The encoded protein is CASSEGGPNTGELFF.

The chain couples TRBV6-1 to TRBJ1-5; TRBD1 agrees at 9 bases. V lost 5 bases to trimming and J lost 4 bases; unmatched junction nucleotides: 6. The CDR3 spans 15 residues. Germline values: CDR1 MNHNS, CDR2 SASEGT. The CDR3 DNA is TGTGCCAGCAGTTGGGGACAGGGAGTAAATCAGCCCCAGCATTTT. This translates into CASSWGQGVNQPQHF.

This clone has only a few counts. CDR3 amino acids: CASSQDRPRYNEQFF. In nucleotides, the CDR3 is TGCGCCAGCAGCCAAGATCGTCCCCGCTATAATGAGCAGTTCTTC. The genes are TRBV4-3 and TRBJ2-1; D is uncertain. CDR3 length: 15 amino acids. V was clipped by 0 bases and J by 7 bases, with 13 bases between them. Germline CDR1 and CDR2: LGHNA and YSLEER.

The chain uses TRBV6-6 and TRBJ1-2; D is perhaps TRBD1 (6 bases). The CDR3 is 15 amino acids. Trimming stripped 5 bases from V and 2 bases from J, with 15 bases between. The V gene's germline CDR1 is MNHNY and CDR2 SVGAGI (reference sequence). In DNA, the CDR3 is TGTGCCAGCAGTAAGGGGGGGGACAAGAACTATGGCTACACCTTC. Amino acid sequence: CASSKGGDKNYGYTF.

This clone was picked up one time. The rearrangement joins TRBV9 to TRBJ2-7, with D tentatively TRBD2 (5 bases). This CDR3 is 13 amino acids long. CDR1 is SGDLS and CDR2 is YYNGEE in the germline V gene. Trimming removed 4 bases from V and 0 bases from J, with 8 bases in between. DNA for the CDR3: TGTGCCAGCAGCACGGGGTACTCCTACGAGCAGTACTTC. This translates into CASSTGYSYEQYF.

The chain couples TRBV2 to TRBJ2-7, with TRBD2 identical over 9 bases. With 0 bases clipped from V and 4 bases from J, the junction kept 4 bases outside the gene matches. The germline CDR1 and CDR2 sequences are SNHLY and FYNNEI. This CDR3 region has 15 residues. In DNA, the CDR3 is TGTGCCAGCAGTGAAGCGGGACTAGCCGGATACGAGCAGTACTTC. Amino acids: CASSEAGLAGYEQYF.

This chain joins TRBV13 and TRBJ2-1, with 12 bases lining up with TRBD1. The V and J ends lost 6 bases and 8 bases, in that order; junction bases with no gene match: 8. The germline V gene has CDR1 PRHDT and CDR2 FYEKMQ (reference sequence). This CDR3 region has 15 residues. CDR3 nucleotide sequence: TGTGCCAGCAGTCCCCGGGACAGGGGGCGCGATGAGCAGTTCTTC. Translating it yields CASSPRDRGRDEQFF.

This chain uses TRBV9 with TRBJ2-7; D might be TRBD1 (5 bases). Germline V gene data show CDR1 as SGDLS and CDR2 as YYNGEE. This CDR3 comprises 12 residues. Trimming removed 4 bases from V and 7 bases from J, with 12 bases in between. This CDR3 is CASSPNSGEQYF. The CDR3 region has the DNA TGTGCCAGCAGCCCAAACTCAGGGGAGCAGTACTTC.

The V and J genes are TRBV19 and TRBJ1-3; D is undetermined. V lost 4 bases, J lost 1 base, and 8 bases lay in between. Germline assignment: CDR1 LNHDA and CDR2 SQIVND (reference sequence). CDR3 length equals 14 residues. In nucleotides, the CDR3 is TGTGCCAGTAGTACCGGGGAATCTGGAAACACCATATATTTT. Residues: CASSTGESGNTIYF.

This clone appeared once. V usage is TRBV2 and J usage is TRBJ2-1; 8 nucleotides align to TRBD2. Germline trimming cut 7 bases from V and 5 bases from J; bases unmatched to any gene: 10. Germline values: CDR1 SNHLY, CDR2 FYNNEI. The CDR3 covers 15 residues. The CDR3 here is CASKTGLADNNEQFF. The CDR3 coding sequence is TGTGCCAGCAAGACCGGACTAGCCGATAACAATGAGCAGTTCTTC.

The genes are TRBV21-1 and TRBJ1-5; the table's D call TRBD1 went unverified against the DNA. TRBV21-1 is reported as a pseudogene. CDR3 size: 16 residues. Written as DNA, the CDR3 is TGTGCCAGCAGCCTCAACCCAGACAGGGGCGTTCAGCCCCAGCATTTT. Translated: CASSLNPDRGVQPQHF.

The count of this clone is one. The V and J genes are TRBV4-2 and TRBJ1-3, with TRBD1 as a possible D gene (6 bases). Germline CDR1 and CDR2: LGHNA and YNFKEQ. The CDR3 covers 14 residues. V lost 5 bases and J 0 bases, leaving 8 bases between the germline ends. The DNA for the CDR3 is TGTGCCAGCAGCGACAGGAGCTCTGGAAACACCATATATTTT. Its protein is CASSDRSSGNTIYF.

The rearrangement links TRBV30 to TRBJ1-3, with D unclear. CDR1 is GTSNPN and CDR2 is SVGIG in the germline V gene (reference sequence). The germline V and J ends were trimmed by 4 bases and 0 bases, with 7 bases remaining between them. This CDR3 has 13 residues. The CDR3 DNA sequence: TGTGCCTGGACTCTAGTCTCTGGAAACACCATATATTTT. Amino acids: CAWTLVSGNTIYF.

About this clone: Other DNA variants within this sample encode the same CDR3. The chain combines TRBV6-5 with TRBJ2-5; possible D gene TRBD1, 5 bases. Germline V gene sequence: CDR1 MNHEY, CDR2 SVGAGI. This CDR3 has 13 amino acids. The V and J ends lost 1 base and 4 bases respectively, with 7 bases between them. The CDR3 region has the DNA TGTGCCAGCAGTTACTTAGACAGAGAGACCCAGTACTTC. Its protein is CASSYLDRETQYF.

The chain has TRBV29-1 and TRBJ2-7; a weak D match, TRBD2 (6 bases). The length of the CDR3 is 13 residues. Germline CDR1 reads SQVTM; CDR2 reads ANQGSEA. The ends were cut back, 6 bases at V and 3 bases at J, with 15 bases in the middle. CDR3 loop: CSVGGALYYEQYF. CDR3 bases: TGCAGCGTGGGGGGAGCCCTTTACTACGAGCAGTACTTC.

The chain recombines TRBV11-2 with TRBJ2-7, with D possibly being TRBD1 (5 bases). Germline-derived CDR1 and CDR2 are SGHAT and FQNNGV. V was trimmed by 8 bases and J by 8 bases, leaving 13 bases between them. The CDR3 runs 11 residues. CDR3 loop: CASSQGRQQYF. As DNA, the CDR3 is TGTGCCAGCTCCCAGGGTAGGCAGCAGTACTTC.

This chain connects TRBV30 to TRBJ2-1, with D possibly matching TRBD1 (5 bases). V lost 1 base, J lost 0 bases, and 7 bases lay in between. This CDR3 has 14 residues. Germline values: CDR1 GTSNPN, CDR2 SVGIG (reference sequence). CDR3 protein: CAWSGQYSYNEQFF. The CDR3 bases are TGTGCCTGGAGTGGACAGTACTCCTACAATGAGCAGTTCTTC. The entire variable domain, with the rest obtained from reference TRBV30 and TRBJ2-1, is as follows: SQTIHQWPATLVQPVGSPLSLECTVEGTSNPNLYWYRQAAGRGLQLLFYSVGIGQISSEVPQNLSASRPQDRQFILSSKKLLLSDSGFYLCAWSGQYSYNEQFFGPGTRLTVL.

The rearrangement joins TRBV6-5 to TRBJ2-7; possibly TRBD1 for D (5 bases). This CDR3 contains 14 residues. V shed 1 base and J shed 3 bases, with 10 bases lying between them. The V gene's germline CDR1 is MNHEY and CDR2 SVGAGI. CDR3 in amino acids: CASSYFQGNYEQYF. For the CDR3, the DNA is TGTGCCAGCAGTTACTTCCAGGGTAACTACGAGCAGTACTTC.

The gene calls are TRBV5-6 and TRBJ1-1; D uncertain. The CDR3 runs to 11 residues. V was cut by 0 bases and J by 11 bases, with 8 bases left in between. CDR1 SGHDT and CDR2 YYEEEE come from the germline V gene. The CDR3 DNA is TGTGCCAGCAGCTTGGTGGGCAACGCTTTCTTT. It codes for CASSLVGNAFF.

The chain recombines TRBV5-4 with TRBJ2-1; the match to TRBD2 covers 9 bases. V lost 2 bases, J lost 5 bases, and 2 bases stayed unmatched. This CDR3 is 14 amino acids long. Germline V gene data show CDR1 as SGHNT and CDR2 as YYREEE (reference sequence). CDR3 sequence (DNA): TGTGCCAGCAGCTTAGAGCGGGGGGACAATGAGCAGTTCTTC. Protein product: CASSLERGDNEQFF.

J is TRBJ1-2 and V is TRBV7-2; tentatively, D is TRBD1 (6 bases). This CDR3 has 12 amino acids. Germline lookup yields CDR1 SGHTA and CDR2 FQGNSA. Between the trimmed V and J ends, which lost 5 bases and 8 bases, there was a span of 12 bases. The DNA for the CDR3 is TGTGCCAGCAGCCAAGACAGGCACGGCTACACCTTC. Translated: CASSQDRHGYTF.

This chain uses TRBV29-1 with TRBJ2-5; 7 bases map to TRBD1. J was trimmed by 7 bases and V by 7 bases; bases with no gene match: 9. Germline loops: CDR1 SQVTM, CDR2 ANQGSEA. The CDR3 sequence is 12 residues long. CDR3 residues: CSARQGEGTQYF. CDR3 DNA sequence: TGCAGCGCCCGACAGGGCGAAGGGACCCAGTACTTC.